Listed here are 21 T cell receptor beta chains from one sample, sequenced in a study of blood T cell repertoires in COVID-19. Repertoires were generated with immunoSEQ multiplex PCR, while TCRdb's copy carries only in-frame clones and drops some. The data contain roughly 280,000 clones, roughly 86% of them singletons. Material for sequencing was peripheral blood. The receptors stem from a man younger than 35 with active or convalescent COVID-19.

J is TRBJ1-2 and V is TRBV10-3; no clear D gene. Germline CDR1 reads ENHRY; CDR2 reads SYGVKD. The CDR3 loop spans 15 amino acids. V shed 0 bases and J shed 3 bases, with 11 bases lying between them. The CDR3 is CAISESIVTHYGYTF. The CDR3 DNA follows: TGTGCCATCAGTGAGTCGATAGTCACCCACTATGGCTACACCTTC.

The chain uses TRBV6-2 or TRBV6-3 and TRBJ2-7; 10 bases map to TRBD2. The CDR3 length is 16 residues. V shed 2 bases and J 1 base; nucleotides not matched to a gene: 5. Germline CDR1 and CDR2: MNHEY and SVGEGT. CDR3 coding DNA: TGTGCCAGCAGTTACGGGACTAGCGTTTGGTCCTACGAGCAGTACTTC. As protein: CASSYGTSVWSYEQYF.

This clone was observed a handful of times. The chain employs TRBV3-1 (or the pseudogene TRBV3-2) and TRBJ1-5; 7 nucleotides agree with TRBD1. After removal of 3 bases from V and 1 base from J, the junction contained 6 bases not matched to a gene. From germline, CDR1 is LGHDT and CDR2 YNNKEL (reference sequence). CDR3 length: 16 amino acids. CDR3 loop: CASSQMTGSSNQPQHF. The CDR3 nucleotides are TGTGCCAGCAGCCAGATGACAGGGTCGAGCAATCAGCCCCAGCATTTT.

In regard to this clone: Sequence at one end of the junction differs from germline and may be a read error. The rearrangement joins TRBV5-6 to TRBJ2-3; the D is unclear. The CDR3 covers 12 residues. In germline, CDR1 is SGHDT, CDR2 YYEEEE. The CDR3 DNA reads as TGTGCCAGCACCTTGTGGCTTGGTACGCAGTATTTT. Translating gives CASTLWLGTQYF.

The table lists this clone with a count of one. This chain links TRBV5-1 with TRBJ2-2, with 8 positions matching TRBD1. V lost 5 bases to trimming and J lost 7 bases; unmatched junction nucleotides: 10. Germline loops: CDR1 SGHRS, CDR2 YFSETQ. The CDR3 is made up of 15 amino acids. CDR3 in DNA: TGCGCCAGCAGTTCCCCAGGGGGCGTAGGCGGGGAGCTGTTTTTT. This codes for CASSSPGGVGGELFF.

V and J are TRBV28 and TRBJ2-5; D unclear. The germline V gene has CDR1 MDHEN and CDR2 SYDVKM. The CDR3 length is 14 residues. The V end was cut by 2 bases, the J end by 5 bases, with 12 bases between. CDR3 sequence (DNA): TGTGCCAGCAGTTTACTAACCCCGCGGGAGACCCAGTACTTC. It encodes CASSLLTPRETQYF.

The chain carries TRBV7-9 and TRBJ2-1, with TRBD2 matching 9 bases. V trimming: 7 bases; J trimming: 8 bases; junction bases outside the gene matches: 3. Germline lookup yields CDR1 SEHNR and CDR2 FQNEAQ (reference sequence). This CDR3 is built from 12 residues. In nucleotides, the CDR3 is TGTGCCAGCACCCGGACTAGCGATGAGCAGTTCTTC. It encodes CASTRTSDEQFF.

The V gene is TRBV5-4, the J gene TRBJ1-2; D gene unclear. Germline V gene data show CDR1 as SGHNT and CDR2 as YYREEE (reference sequence). This CDR3 region has 12 residues. Trimming took off 0 bases at V and 7 bases at J, with 7 bases between the two ends. The DNA of the CDR3 is TGTGCCAGCAGCTTGGTGGAGGGTGGCTACACCTTC. This translates into CASSLVEGGYTF.

This chain joins TRBV27 and TRBJ2-7; the D is unclear. The CDR3 sequence is 13 residues long. Germline V lookup: CDR1 MNHEY, CDR2 SMNVEV (reference sequence). V dropped 0 bases and J dropped 2 bases, with 5 bases sitting between them. The CDR3 region is CASSLSQAYEQYF. CDR3 bases: TGTGCCAGCAGTTTATCGCAGGCCTACGAGCAGTACTTC.

The V and J genes are TRBV2 and TRBJ2-1, with a tentative D call TRBD1 (6 bases). Germline V lookup: CDR1 SNHLY, CDR2 FYNNEI. This CDR3 contains 13 residues. The ends were cut back, 7 bases at V and 8 bases at J, with 15 bases in the middle. The CDR3 DNA follows: TGTGCCAGCACTCCTCAGGGGTTCGATGAGCAGTTCTTC. It codes for CASTPQGFDEQFF. Complete variable domain (other parts from reference TRBV2 and TRBJ2-1): EPEVTQTPSHQVTQMGQEVILRCVPISNHLYFYWYRQILGQKVEFLVSFYNNEISEKSEIFDDQFSVERPDGSNFTLKIRSTKLEDSAMYFCASTPQGFDEQFFGPGTRLTVL.

J is TRBJ1-2 and V is TRBV12-3 or TRBV12-4; D is ambiguous. V was trimmed by 5 bases and J by 4 bases, leaving 11 bases between them. The CDR3 runs to 13 residues. The CDR3 loop reads CASSTDEGYGYTF. The CDR3 DNA is TGTGCCAGCAGTACAGACGAGGGCTATGGCTACACCTTC.

The V and J genes are TRBV15 and TRBJ2-7, with 8 bases fitting TRBD1. The CDR3 spans 14 residues. Looked up from germline, CDR1 is LNHNV and CDR2 is YYDKDF (reference sequence). Losses at the gene ends were 6 bases for V and 0 bases for J; bases not matched to a gene: 4. The CDR3 DNA follows: TGTGCCACCAGGGAGGGGACAGGCTCCTACGAGCAGTACTTC. This encodes CATREGTGSYEQYF.

The chain joins TRBV6-5 to TRBJ2-7; D possibly corresponds to TRBD2 (6 bases). Germline CDR1 and CDR2: MNHEY and SVGAGI. Between the trimmed V and J ends, which lost 10 bases and 7 bases, there was a span of 14 bases. This CDR3 contains 11 residues. CDR3 residues: CATGGGREQYF. The CDR3 nucleotides are TGTGCCACCGGTGGGGGGAGGGAGCAGTACTTC.

For the CDR3, the DNA is TGTGCCAGCAAGGCTAGCGTAGTAGAGACCCAGTACTTC. Residues: CASKASVVETQYF. The chain is built from TRBV2 and TRBJ2-5; D perhaps matches TRBD2 (6 bases). The CDR3 length is 13 residues. The V end lost 7 bases, the J end lost 4 bases, and 13 bases lay between the germline ends. In germline, CDR1 is SNHLY, CDR2 FYNNEI.

The chain links TRBV19 to TRBJ1-5; D is perhaps TRBD1 (5 bases). Germline CDR1 is LNHDA and CDR2 is SQIVND (reference sequence). The CDR3 has 17 residues. Trimming removed 1 base from V and 5 bases from J, with 18 bases in between. CDR3 in DNA: TGTGCCAGTAGTATAGCCGGCTGGAGGGGAGGGGATCAGCCCCAGCATTTT. Protein: CASSIAGWRGGDQPQHF.

The CDR3 loop reads CASSSRDRGDQPQHF. The CDR3 nucleotides read TGCGCCAGCAGTTCCCGGGACAGGGGGGACCAGCCCCAGCATTTT. The chain employs TRBV10-1 and TRBJ1-5, with TRBD1 identical over 11 bases. From germline, CDR1 is WNHNN and CDR2 SYGVQD (reference sequence). The CDR3 has 15 amino acids. V gave up 5 bases and J gave up 7 bases; unmatched junction bases: 7.

This clone was recorded once. J is TRBJ2-5 and V is TRBV30; TRBD1 might be the D (5 bases). The V end was cut by 5 bases, the J end by 0 bases, with 10 bases between. Germline V gives CDR1 GTSNPN, CDR2 SVGIG (reference sequence). The CDR3 is 13 residues long. Written as DNA, the CDR3 is TGTGCCTGGGGAACAGGTAACCAAGAGACCCAGTACTTC. Protein product: CAWGTGNQETQYF.

The CDR3 region has the DNA TGTGCCAGCAGCGTAGAGGGCGCGGGAACTTACAATGAGCAGTTCTTC. As protein: CASSVEGAGTYNEQFF. The chain couples TRBV9 to TRBJ2-1, with a tentative D call TRBD2 (6 bases). This CDR3 is 16 amino acids long. Germline values: CDR1 SGDLS, CDR2 YYNGEE. V shed 0 bases and J shed 4 bases, with 14 bases lying between them. The complete variable domain, with remaining parts taken from reference TRBV9 and TRBJ2-1, reads DSGVTQTPKHLITATGQRVTLRCSPRSGDLSVYWYQQSLDQGLQFLIQYYNGEERAKGNILERFSAQQFPDLHSELNLSSLELGDSALYFCASSVEGAGTYNEQFFGPGTRLTVL.

This chain links TRBV9 with TRBJ2-1; 7 bases are a match to TRBD2. Trimming at V came to 8 bases and at J to 7 bases, leaving 9 bases not matched to a gene. CDR1 SGDLS and CDR2 YYNGEE come from the germline V gene. The CDR3 spans 13 residues. The CDR3 sequence is CASGRAGNNEQFF. Here the CDR3 DNA reads TGTGCCAGTGGGAGGGCCGGTAATAATGAGCAGTTCTTC. Full variable domain (outside the CDR3, taken from reference TRBV9 and TRBJ2-1): DSGVTQTPKHLITATGQRVTLRCSPRSGDLSVYWYQQSLDQGLQFLIQYYNGEERAKGNILERFSAQQFPDLHSELNLSSLELGDSALYFCASGRAGNNEQFFGPGTRLTVL.

J is TRBJ2-2 and V is TRBV6-6; the match to TRBD2 covers 7 bases. Germline V gene sequence: CDR1 MNHNY, CDR2 SVGAGI (reference sequence). V was clipped by 6 bases and J by 1 base; unmatched bases: 5. The CDR3 has 15 residues. The DNA for the CDR3 is TGTGCCAGCAGAACCCCGGGAGGGAACACCGGGGAGCTGTTTTTT. This translates into CASRTPGGNTGELFF.

This chain links TRBV5-6 with TRBJ2-5; TRBD1 aligns across 8 bases. V shed 1 base and J 6 bases; nucleotides not matched to a gene: 5. Germline V gene data show CDR1 as SGHDT and CDR2 as YYEEEE. The CDR3 runs to 14 residues. For the CDR3, the DNA is TGTGCCAGCAGCTTGCGGCAGGGGGCGAAGACCCAGTACTTC. Translating it yields CASSLRQGAKTQYF.